This entry lists 24 T cell receptor beta chains sequenced from one sample in a study of blood T cell repertoires in COVID-19. Method: immunoSEQ multiplex PCR; TCRdb's copy keeps in-frame clones and lacks some. The sample yields approximately 140,000 clones, about 80% seen once. The sequenced sample was peripheral blood. These TCRs come from a man in his 70s with acute or convalescent COVID-19.

This clone occurred a few times. This chain uses TRBV5-1 with TRBJ2-7; D unresolved. With 3 bases removed from V and 7 bases from J, the gap between germline ends came to 20 bases. This CDR3 comprises 15 residues. Germline CDR1 is SGHRS and CDR2 is YFSETQ. Written as DNA, the CDR3 is TGCGCCAGCAGCTCAGTCGGGTCGCCCTTTGATGAGCAGTACTTC. Its translation: CASSSVGSPFDEQYF.

The chain links TRBV5-4 to TRBJ1-6; D is unresolved. Trimming pared 0 bases from V and 7 bases from J, leaving 8 bases between. CDR1 is SGHNT and CDR2 is YYREEE in the germline V gene (reference sequence). The CDR3 is 14 residues long. CDR3 nucleotides: TGTGCCAGCAGCTTGGAGTGGGAGAATTCACCCCTCCACTTT. This sequence encodes CASSLEWENSPLHF. Full variable domain (rest looked up from reference TRBV5-4 and TRBJ1-6): ETGVTQSPTHLIKTRGQQVTLRCSSQSGHNTVSWYQQALGQGPQFIFQYYREEENGRGNFPPRFSGLQFPNYSSELNVNALELDDSALYLCASSLEWENSPLHFGNGTRLTVT.

This sequence joins TRBV9 and TRBJ2-1; 11 bases are a match to TRBD1. The CDR3 is 19 residues long. V lost 2 bases to trimming and J lost 6 bases; unmatched junction nucleotides: 16. The V gene's germline CDR1 is SGDLS and CDR2 YYNGEE. This chain's CDR3 is CASSVSSYGTGGFSNEQFF. The CDR3 DNA reads TGTGCCAGCAGCGTCTCGTCGTACGGGACAGGGGGTTTTAGCAATGAGCAGTTCTTC. Variable domain in full (rest from reference TRBV9 and TRBJ2-1): DSGVTQTPKHLITATGQRVTLRCSPRSGDLSVYWYQQSLDQGLQFLIQYYNGEERAKGNILERFSAQQFPDLHSELNLSSLELGDSALYFCASSVSSYGTGGFSNEQFFGPGTRLTVL.

This chain connects TRBV19 to TRBJ1-5; 8 nucleotides line up with TRBD1. Looked up from germline, CDR1 is LNHDA and CDR2 is SQIVND (reference sequence). The CDR3 is 16 residues long. The V and J ends lost 7 bases and 0 bases, in that order; junction bases with no gene match: 8. The CDR3 region is CASTRTGQNSNQPQHF. CDR3 coding DNA: TGTGCCAGTACCCGGACAGGGCAAAATAGCAATCAGCCCCAGCATTTT. Variable domain in full (rest from reference TRBV19 and TRBJ1-5): DGGITQSPKYLFRKEGQNVTLSCEQNLNHDAMYWYRQDPGQGLRLIYYSQIVNDFQKGDIAEGYSVSREKKESFPLTVTSAQKNPTAFYLCASTRTGQNSNQPQHFGDGTRLSIL.

The chain recombines TRBV11-2 with TRBJ2-5; D is ambiguous. Trimming removed 1 base at V and 0 bases at J, with 12 bases between. The CDR3 has 16 residues. Germline V lookup: CDR1 SGHAT, CDR2 FQNNGV. CDR3 sequence: CASSLGISTYQETQYF. CDR3 bases: TGTGCCAGCAGCTTAGGGATTAGCACATACCAAGAGACCCAGTACTTC.

This chain connects TRBV27 to TRBJ2-3, with 9 bases fitting TRBD1. V shed 6 bases and J 3 bases; nucleotides not matched to a gene: 7. Looked up from germline, CDR1 is MNHEY and CDR2 is SMNVEV (reference sequence). This CDR3 is 15 amino acids long. CDR3 residues: CASRTQGAETDTQYF. The CDR3 DNA sequence: TGTGCCAGCAGAACACAGGGGGCGGAAACAGATACGCAGTATTTT.

The chain combines TRBV9 with TRBJ1-4, with a possible D match to TRBD1 (6 bases). CDR1 is SGDLS and CDR2 is YYNGEE in the germline V gene. The length of the CDR3 is 15 residues. V was trimmed by 4 bases and J by 7 bases, leaving 17 bases between them. Here the CDR3 DNA reads TGTGCCAGCAGCCCCCAGACAGGACTCGGTGAAAAACTGTTTTTT. Its protein is CASSPQTGLGEKLFF. Based on the CDR3 plus reference TRBV9 and TRBJ1-4, the full variable domain is DSGVTQTPKHLITATGQRVTLRCSPRSGDLSVYWYQQSLDQGLQFLIQYYNGEERAKGNILERFSAQQFPDLHSELNLSSLELGDSALYFCASSPQTGLGEKLFFGSGTQLSVL.

The genes are TRBV5-1 and TRBJ2-7; the match to TRBD1 covers 8 bases. V shed 7 bases, J shed 5 bases, and the junction held 17 bases outside the gene matches. Germline V gene sequence: CDR1 SGHRS, CDR2 YFSETQ. The CDR3 has 16 amino acids. This chain's CDR3 is CASGAFIGGQVNEQYF. CDR3 DNA: TGCGCCAGCGGGGCTTTCATTGGGGGACAGGTCAACGAGCAGTACTTC.

The rearrangement uses TRBV14 and TRBJ1-5; D is uncertain. CDR1 is SGHDN, CDR2 FVKESK, per germline. V was clipped by 0 bases and J by 0 bases, with 9 bases between them. This CDR3 has 16 amino acids. In nucleotides, the CDR3 is TGTGCCAGCAGCCAAGACCCGTTTTATAGCAATCAGCCCCAGCATTTT. It is translated as CASSQDPFYSNQPQHF.

V and J are TRBV19 and TRBJ2-5, with D possibly being TRBD1 (6 bases). Germline assignment: CDR1 LNHDA and CDR2 SQIVND (reference sequence). The CDR3 loop spans 14 amino acids. V lost 5 bases and J lost 4, with 14 bases in between. The CDR3 spells CASSSPGAGETQYF. Here the CDR3 DNA reads TGTGCCAGTAGTTCCCCAGGGGCCGGAGAGACCCAGTACTTC.

This chain links TRBV24-1 with TRBJ2-5; a possible D gene is TRBD1 (6 bases). Germline V gives CDR1 KGHDR, CDR2 SFDVKD. The V end lost 4 bases, the J end lost 2 bases, and 13 bases lay between the germline ends. This CDR3 has 15 amino acids. CDR3 loop: CATSDLRGGQETQYF. The CDR3 DNA sequence: TGTGCCACCAGTGACCTTAGAGGGGGTCAAGAGACCCAGTACTTC.

This clone showed up just once. The J gene is TRBJ1-5, the V gene TRBV2, with unresolved D. Trimming cost V 5 bases and J 0 bases, with 8 bases left between them. Germline V lookup: CDR1 SNHLY, CDR2 FYNNEI. This CDR3 has 14 amino acids. The chain's CDR3 is CASSPLLSNQPQHF. CDR3 in DNA: TGTGCCAGCAGTCCCCTTCTTAGCAATCAGCCCCAGCATTTT. Based on the CDR3 plus reference TRBV2 and TRBJ1-5, the full variable domain is EPEVTQTPSHQVTQMGQEVILRCVPISNHLYFYWYRQILGQKVEFLVSFYNNEISEKSEIFDDQFSVERPDGSNFTLKIRSTKLEDSAMYFCASSPLLSNQPQHFGDGTRLSIL.

V and J are TRBV27 and TRBJ2-1; 7 positions agree with TRBD2. Germline loops: CDR1 MNHEY, CDR2 SMNVEV (reference sequence). Trimming cost V 3 bases and J 6 bases; bases outside gene matches: 11. The CDR3 totals 16 residues. The CDR3 region is CASSLWLAEGGNEQFF. The CDR3 bases are TGTGCCAGCAGTTTGTGGCTAGCGGAGGGAGGCAATGAGCAGTTCTTC.

This clone has more than one count but fewer than ten. The chain links TRBV28 to TRBJ1-2, with D tentatively TRBD1 (6 bases). The germline V gene has CDR1 MDHEN and CDR2 SYDVKM. Deletions cut 6 bases from V and 14 bases from J, with 19 bases between. The CDR3 length is 12 residues. CDR3 loop: CASRPTGTSYTF. The CDR3 DNA follows: TGTGCCAGCAGACCTACAGGGACATCTTATACCTTC.

The V call is TRBV6-1, the J call TRBJ1-4; D is unclear. Germline V gene lookup returns CDR1 MNHNS and CDR2 SASEGT. Trimming cost V 0 bases and J 0 bases, with 5 bases left between them. The CDR3 extends over 15 amino acids. CDR3 sequence (DNA): TGTGCCAGCAGTGAAGCCAGTACAACTAATGAAAAACTGTTTTTT. This gives the protein CASSEASTTNEKLFF.

The genes are TRBV5-1 and TRBJ2-5, with 8 bases fitting TRBD2. The CDR3 consists of 15 residues. V dropped 4 bases and J dropped 3; count of bases not matched to a gene: 8. CDR1 is SGHRS, CDR2 YFSETQ, per germline. The CDR3 reads CASSQGGGQKETQYF. The CDR3 DNA is TGCGCCAGCAGCCAAGGCGGGGGGCAAAAAGAGACCCAGTACTTC.

The rearrangement links TRBV7-3 to TRBJ2-1; 9 nucleotides align to TRBD2. Germline lookup yields CDR1 SGHTA and CDR2 FQGTGA. After removal of 5 bases from V and 10 bases from J, the junction contained 6 bases not matched to a gene. This CDR3 spans 13 amino acids. CDR3 sequence (DNA): TGTGCCAGCAGCGACTATCTAGCGGGAGAGCAGTTCTTC. Protein sequence: CASSDYLAGEQFF.

V and J are TRBV19 and TRBJ1-1; no clear D gene. The V gene's germline CDR1 is LNHDA and CDR2 SQIVND (reference sequence). Trimming took 6 bases from V and 4 from J, leaving 12 bases between them. The CDR3 sequence is 13 residues long. The CDR3 reads CASSRLQTTEAFF. In nucleotides, the CDR3 is TGTGCCAGTAGCAGGCTACAGACCACTGAAGCTTTCTTT.

The rearrangement uses TRBV19 and TRBJ2-6, with 11 bases fitting TRBD1. V gave up 9 bases and J gave up 0 bases; unmatched junction bases: 10. The CDR3 sequence is 18 residues long. Germline CDR1 reads LNHDA; CDR2 reads SQIVND (reference sequence). CDR3 sequence: CASTPGQGVSSGANVLTF. The CDR3 DNA is TGTGCCAGCACGCCGGGACAGGGGGTTTCCTCTGGGGCCAACGTCCTGACTTTC. The full variable domain, completed using reference TRBV19 and TRBJ2-6, is DGGITQSPKYLFRKEGQNVTLSCEQNLNHDAMYWYRQDPGQGLRLIYYSQIVNDFQKGDIAEGYSVSREKKESFPLTVTSAQKNPTAFYLCASTPGQGVSSGANVLTFGAGSRLTVL.

The count of this clone is one. V and J are TRBV28 and TRBJ1-1; TRBD1 matches 7 bases. This CDR3 spans 15 amino acids. CDR1 is MDHEN, CDR2 SYDVKM, per germline. V shed 6 bases, J shed 6 bases, and the junction held 13 bases outside the gene matches. In DNA, the CDR3 is TGTGCCAGCAGGACAGGGTCTACGGAAAACGCTGAAGCTTTCTTT. Amino acid sequence: CASRTGSTENAEAFF.

The chain employs TRBV28 and TRBJ1-1; D not certain. V gave up 4 bases and J gave up 2 bases, with 8 bases separating them. This CDR3 is built from 13 residues. Per germline, CDR1 MDHEN and CDR2 SYDVKM. The CDR3 region is CASSSALNTEAFF. The CDR3, as DNA: TGTGCCAGCAGTTCCGCCCTAAACACTGAAGCTTTCTTT.

The rearrangement uses TRBV12-5 and TRBJ2-1; TRBD1 agrees at 10 bases. This CDR3 has 15 amino acids. The ends lost 7 bases at V and 12 bases at J; junction bases unmatched: 15. Germline CDR1 reads LGHNT; CDR2 reads FRNRAP. The CDR3 sequence is CASASDRGPIWGQFF. In nucleotides, the CDR3 is TGTGCTAGTGCCTCCGACAGGGGGCCGATTTGGGGGCAGTTCTTC. The whole variable domain, filled in from reference TRBV12-5 and TRBJ2-1, reads DARVTQTPRHKVTEMGQEVTMRCQPILGHNTVFWYRQTMMQGLELLAYFRNRAPLDDSGMPKDRFSAEMPDATLATLKIQPSEPRDSAVYFCASASDRGPIWGQFFGPGTRLTVL.

The genes are TRBV6-5 and TRBJ2-5; 7 bases line up with TRBD1. CDR3 size: 15 residues. With 2 bases clipped from V and 3 bases from J, the junction kept 6 bases outside the gene matches. The V gene's germline CDR1 is MNHEY and CDR2 SVGAGI. The DNA of the CDR3 is TGTGCCAGCAGTTACATGGGACAGCCGAAAGAGACCCAGTACTTC. Translated, it gives CASSYMGQPKETQYF.

Only one count was recorded for this clone. This chain joins TRBV23-1 and TRBJ1-5, with 7 bases identical to TRBD1. TRBV23-1 is identified as an open reading frame with a role that is uncertain. The CDR3 consists of 17 residues. V gave up 2 bases and J gave up 1 base; unmatched junction bases: 8. Here the CDR3 reads CASSQRTGEQSNQPQHF. CDR3 bases: TGCGCCAGCAGTCAACGAACAGGGGAGCAAAGCAATCAGCCCCAGCATTTT.